The next 9 T cell receptor beta chains were all read from a single sample in a study of cytomegalovirus exposure and HLA in healthy donors. PCR primers comprised 60 Vbeta and 13 Jbeta primers. Generated by immunoSEQ multiplex PCR, the TCRdb table keeps only in-frame clones and is missing some. This table holds about 180,000 clones, around 73% found once. Input material: PBMCs. The origin of the receptors is a man aged 55 to 69 in good health and CMV-seronegative.

This chain connects TRBV6-5 to TRBJ1-1, with 9 bases aligning to TRBD1. Trimming at V came to 6 bases and at J to 7 bases, leaving 12 bases not matched to a gene. Germline V gene sequence: CDR1 MNHEY, CDR2 SVGAGI. The CDR3 consists of 15 residues. As DNA, the CDR3 is TGTGCCAGCAGAAACTCACAGGGGGCGCGGGGTGAAGCTTTCTTT. Its translation is CASRNSQGARGEAFF.

The rearrangement links TRBV7-2 to TRBJ2-7; D not resolved. V lost 5 bases, J lost 6 bases, and 14 bases lay in between. The CDR3 runs to 13 residues. CDR1 is SGHTA, CDR2 FQGNSA, per germline. CDR3 sequence: CASSVTLYSEQYF. CDR3 sequence (DNA): TGTGCCAGCAGCGTGACTCTTTATTCCGAGCAGTACTTC.

V is TRBV6-6 and J is TRBJ1-2; 8 bases are a match to TRBD1. V was clipped by 4 bases and J by 6 bases; unmatched bases: 1. Germline CDR1 reads MNHNY; CDR2 reads SVGAGI (reference sequence). CDR3 length: 12 amino acids. CDR3 nucleotides: TGTGCCAGCAGTTCGACAGGGGATGGCTACACCTTC. This encodes CASSSTGDGYTF.

The chain carries TRBV5-1 and TRBJ2-7, with 7 bases matching TRBD1. Germline values: CDR1 SGHRS, CDR2 YFSETQ. This CDR3 has 14 residues. V gave up 0 bases and J gave up 2 bases; unmatched junction bases: 2. In DNA, the CDR3 is TGCGCCAGCAGCTTGGTACAGGGGACCTACGAGCAGTACTTC. Translation: CASSLVQGTYEQYF.

This clone came up a few times. The genes are TRBV9 and TRBJ1-1; D not resolved. V lost 7 bases, J lost 5 bases, and 18 bases lay in between. This CDR3 is built from 14 residues. Germline V gene lookup returns CDR1 SGDLS and CDR2 YYNGEE. The CDR3 spells CASSKTRGETEAFF. CDR3 DNA sequence: TGTGCCAGCTCCAAGACCCGGGGTGAGACTGAAGCTTTCTTT.

This clone is a singleton in its sample. This chain connects TRBV9 to TRBJ2-1; 8 nucleotides align to TRBD2. The germline V gene encodes CDR1 SGDLS and CDR2 YYNGEE. The CDR3 runs 17 residues. V was clipped by 0 bases and J by 12 bases; unmatched bases: 17. CDR3 bases: TGTGCCAGCAGCGTAGATCCCCCACTAGCGGCTCACGTGGTGCAGTTCTTC. It codes for CASSVDPPLAAHVVQFF.

J is TRBJ2-3 and V is TRBV7-8; TRBD1 agrees at 7 bases. V dropped 5 bases and J dropped 0; count of bases not matched to a gene: 8. The CDR3 length is 16 residues. Germline V gene lookup returns CDR1 SGHVS and CDR2 FQNEAQ. CDR3 sequence: CASSPRNRGSTDTQYF. In nucleotides, the CDR3 is TGTGCCAGCAGCCCTAGGAACAGGGGAAGCACAGATACGCAGTATTTT. Supplemented by reference TRBV7-8 and TRBJ2-3, the full variable domain reads GAGVSQSPRYKVAKRGQDVALRCDPISGHVSLFWYQQALGQGPEFLTYFQNEAQLDKSGLPSDRFFAERPEGSVSTLKIQRTQQEDSAVYLCASSPRNRGSTDTQYFGPGTRLTVL.

The gene calls are TRBV28 and TRBJ2-7; 9 bases line up with TRBD1. The germline gives CDR1 MDHEN, CDR2 SYDVKM. V shed 6 bases and J 6 bases; nucleotides not matched to a gene: 12. The CDR3 has 15 amino acids. CDR3 DNA: TGTGCCAGCAGCCAAACAGGGGGCTCGTTTGGCGAGCAGTACTTC. It is translated as CASSQTGGSFGEQYF.

This chain links TRBV7-2 with TRBJ2-7, with D possibly being TRBD2 (5 bases). V was trimmed by 5 bases and J by 2 bases, leaving 16 bases between them. CDR3 length: 15 amino acids. Germline CDR1 is SGHTA and CDR2 is FQGNSA. CDR3 in amino acids: CASSPELGLAYEQYF. The CDR3 DNA reads TGTGCCAGCAGCCCTGAACTAGGTCTTGCCTACGAGCAGTACTTC.